This T cell receptor beta chain came from a study of T cell responses to AZD1222 COVID-19 vaccine. Findings and limits, study-wide: Spike-specific TCR breadth rose after two AZD1222 doses, and depth rose as well. Repertoires were sampled only after the peak T cell response.

As regards this clone: The antigen is not known.

Assay used: immunoSEQ multiplex PCR; TCRdb lists only in-frame clones, some missing. This table has approximately 120,000 clones, around 89% appearing once. The CDR3 length is 16 residues. Germline V gives CDR1 MNHEY, CDR2 SVGAGI. J gave up 2 bases and V 0 bases, and 6 bases lay outside the gene matches. This TCR was recovered from an adult in good health. The J gene is TRBJ1-1, the V gene TRBV6-5; 7 bases fit TRBD1. The material sequenced was peripheral blood, taken on day 0 of MenACWY control vaccination. CDR3 amino acids: CASSYSIRTGNTEAFF. The CDR3 nucleotides are TGTGCCAGCAGTTACTCGATAAGGACAGGAAACACTGAAGCTTTCTTT.